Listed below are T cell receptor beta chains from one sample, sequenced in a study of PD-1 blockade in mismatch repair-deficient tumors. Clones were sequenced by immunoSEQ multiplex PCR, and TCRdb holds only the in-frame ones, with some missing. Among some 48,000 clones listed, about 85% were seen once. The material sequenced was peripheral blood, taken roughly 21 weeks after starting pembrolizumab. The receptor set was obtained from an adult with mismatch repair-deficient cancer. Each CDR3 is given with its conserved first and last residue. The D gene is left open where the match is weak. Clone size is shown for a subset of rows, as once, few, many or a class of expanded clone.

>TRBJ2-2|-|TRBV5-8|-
TGTGCCAGCAGCCTGGGTCAAGAGGCCGGGGAGCTGTTTTTT
CASSLGQEAGELFF
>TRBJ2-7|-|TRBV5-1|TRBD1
TGCGCCAGCAGCGAAGCCGGGACAGGGTGGTACGAGCAGTACTTC
CASSEAGTGWYEQYF
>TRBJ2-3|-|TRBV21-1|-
TGCCCCCGGCGGGGCACAGATACGCAGTATTTT
CPRRGTDTQYF
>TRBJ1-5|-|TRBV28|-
TGTGCCAGCAGTTTCCCGGCCAGGGTCCGGAGCAATCAGTCCCAGCATTTT
CASSFPARVRSNQSQHF
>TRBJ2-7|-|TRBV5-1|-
TGCGCCAGCAGCGCCCGTGGTTTGCGTTACGAGCAGTACTTC
CASSARGLRYEQYF
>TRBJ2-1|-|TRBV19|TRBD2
TGTGCCAGTAGTCCCGGGACTAGCGTCAGGGAGCAGTTCTTC
CASSPGTSVREQFF
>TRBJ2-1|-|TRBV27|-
TGTGCCAGCAGTCTCCTCTTTCAAAGCGGTAGCTCCTACAATGAGCAGTTCTTC
CASSLLFQSGSSYNEQFF
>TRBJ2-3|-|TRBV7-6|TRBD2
TGTGCCAGCAGCTCTGGACTAGCGGACACAGATACGCAGTATTTT
CASSSGLADTDTQYF
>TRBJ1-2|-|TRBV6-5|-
TGTGCCAGCAGTTACTCGTCGGGACTCGGGGTGGGAGGCTACACCTTC
CASSYSSGLGVGGYTF
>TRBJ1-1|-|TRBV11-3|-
TGTGCCAGCAGCTTAGGGGCACTAAACACTGAAGCTTTCTTT
CASSLGALNTEAFF
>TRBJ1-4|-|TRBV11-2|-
TGTGCCAGCAGCTTAGGGGCCCTGGCAACTAATGAAAAACTGTTTTTT
CASSLGALATNEKLFF
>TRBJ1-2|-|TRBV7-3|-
TGTGCCAGCAGCTTAAGAGGGTATGGCTACACCTTC
CASSLRGYGYTF
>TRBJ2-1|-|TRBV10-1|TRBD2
TGCGCCAGCAACCCGGGACTAGCGGGCTACAATGAGCAGTTCTTC
CASNPGLAGYNEQFF
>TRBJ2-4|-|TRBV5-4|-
TGTGCCAGCAGCCGGAAAAACATTCAGTACTTC
CASSRKNIQYF
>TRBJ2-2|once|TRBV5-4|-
TGTGCCAGCAGCTATAGACTAGTTTGGAACACCGGGGAGCTGTTTTTT
CASSYRLVWNTGELFF
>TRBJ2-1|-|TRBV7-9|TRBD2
TGTGCCAGCAGCTTAGCGCACGGGAGGGCCATTCTCAATGAGCAGTTCTTC
CASSLAHGRAILNEQFF
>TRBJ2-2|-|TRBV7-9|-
TGTGCCAGCAGCTTAGCGCGGTTGTCGGGGACGGCGAACACCGGGGAGCTGTTTTTT
CASSLARLSGTANTGELFF
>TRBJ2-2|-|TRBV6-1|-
TGTGCCAGCAGTGAATTAGGGTTTGACACCGGGGAGCTGTTTTTT
CASSELGFDTGELFF
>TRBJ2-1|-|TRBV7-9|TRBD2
TGTGCCAGCAGCCGGGGGGGAGTCCGCAATGAGCAGTTCTTC
CASSRGGVRNEQFF
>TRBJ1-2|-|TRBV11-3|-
TGTGCCAGCAGCTTAGGTTTAGTAAGGAACTATGGCTACACCTTC
CASSLGLVRNYGYTF
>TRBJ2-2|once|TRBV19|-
TGTGCCAGTACCTATGGAGGGGGTACCGCCGGGGAGCTGTTTTTT
CASTYGGGTAGELFF
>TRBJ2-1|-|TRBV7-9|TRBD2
TGTGCCAGCAGCTCAAGCGGGAGGCATGAGCAGTTCTTC
CASSSSGRHEQFF
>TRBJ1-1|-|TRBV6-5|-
TGTGCCAGCAGTTACTCAAGGAGCCTGAACACTGAAGCTTTCTTT
CASSYSRSLNTEAFF
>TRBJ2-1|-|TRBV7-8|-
TGTGCCAGCAGCTCTCCCTTACGGCCGTTGAGAAATGAGCAGTTCTTC
CASSSPLRPLRNEQFF
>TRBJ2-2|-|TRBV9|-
TGTGCCAGCAGCGTATCTACGGGTGGGACCGGGGAGCTGTTTTTT
CASSVSTGGTGELFF
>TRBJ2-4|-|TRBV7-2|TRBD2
TGTGCCAGCAGCTTACGTATAGCGGGAGGTGGAAACATTCAGTACTTC
CASSLRIAGGGNIQYF
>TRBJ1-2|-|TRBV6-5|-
TGTGCCAGCAGCTTATTTACCGGGGGGGGCTACACCTTC
CASSLFTGGGYTF
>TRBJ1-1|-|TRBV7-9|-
TGTGCCAGCAGCTTACAGAACACTGAAGCTTTCTTT
CASSLQNTEAFF
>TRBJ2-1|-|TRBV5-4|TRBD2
TGTGCCAGCAGACCCACCCCCCCGGGCGGGAGGGCCTACAATGAGCAGTTCTTC
CASRPTPPGGRAYNEQFF
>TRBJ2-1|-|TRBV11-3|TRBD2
TGTGCCAGCAGCCCGGAGCGGGAGATTCCCAATGAGCAGTTCTTC
CASSPEREIPNEQFF
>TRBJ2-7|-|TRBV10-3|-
TGTGCCATCGGGGCACGCGAGCAGTACTTC
CAIGAREQYF
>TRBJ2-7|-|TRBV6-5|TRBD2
TGTGCCAGCAGTTACGGTAGTAGCGGGAGTGGCGGGCAGTACTTC
CASSYGSSGSGGQYF
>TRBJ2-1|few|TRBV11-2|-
TGTGCCAGCAGCTCCCCCTCTGGGAATAAGGACAATGAGCAGTTCTTC
CASSSPSGNKDNEQFF
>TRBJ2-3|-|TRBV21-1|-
TGTGCCAGCAGCAAAACGGGACTCGCTTTGTTTTGTACGCAGTATTTT
CASSKTGLALFCTQYF
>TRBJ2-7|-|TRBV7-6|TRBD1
TGTGCCTCCGGGGAGAATCCGGGACAGAAGAACGAGCAGTACTTC
CASGENPGQKNEQYF